The present T cell receptor beta chain was sequenced within a study of vaccination and CD4 T cells after COVID-19. As for the study in general: Stimulation used overlapping spike peptides from SARS-CoV-2, HCoV-NL63, HCoV-OC43 and HCoV-229E.

Treatment in this sample: approximately nine-day PBMC culture with coronavirus spike peptide pools or control peptides (ViraFEST assay). CDR3 length equals 14 residues. The Oncomine TCR Beta short-read assay was what sequenced the DNA obtained from cultured CD4+ T cells. TCRdb reanalysed the PCR reads using MiXCR and keeps one entry per CDR3 protein. The sample holds 14,000 or so distinct CDR3 sequences, roughly 20% seen once. Remarks on this clonotype: Its target is unknown. The junction and the germline gene differ at one end; a read error may be behind it.

The sample consisted of cultured CD4+ T cells from blood. This TCR was recovered from a human donor with COVID-19. V gene TRBV12-3 or TRBV12-4 combines with J gene TRBJ1-6; 9 bases agree with TRBD1. CDR3 nucleotides: TGTGCCAGCGGTTTGACAGGGGGAGTTTCACCCCTCCACTTT. This codes for CASGLTGGVSPLHF.